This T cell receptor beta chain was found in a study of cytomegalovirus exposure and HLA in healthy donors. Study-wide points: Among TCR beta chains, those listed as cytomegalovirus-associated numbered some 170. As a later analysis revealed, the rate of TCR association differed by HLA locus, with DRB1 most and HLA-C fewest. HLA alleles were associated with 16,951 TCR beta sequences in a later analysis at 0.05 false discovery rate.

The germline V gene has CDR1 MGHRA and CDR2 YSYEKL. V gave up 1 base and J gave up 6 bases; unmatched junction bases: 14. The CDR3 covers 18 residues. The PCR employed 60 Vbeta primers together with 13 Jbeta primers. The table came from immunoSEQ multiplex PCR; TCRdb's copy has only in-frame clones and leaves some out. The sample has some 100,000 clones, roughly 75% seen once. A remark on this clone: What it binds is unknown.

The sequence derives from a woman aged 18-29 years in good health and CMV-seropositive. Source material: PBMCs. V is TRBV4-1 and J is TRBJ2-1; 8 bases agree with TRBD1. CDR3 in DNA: TGCGCCAGCAGCCAAGCCCTCGGCAGGGGGCTTGGGGGCAATGAGCAGTTCTTC. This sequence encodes CASSQALGRGLGGNEQFF.